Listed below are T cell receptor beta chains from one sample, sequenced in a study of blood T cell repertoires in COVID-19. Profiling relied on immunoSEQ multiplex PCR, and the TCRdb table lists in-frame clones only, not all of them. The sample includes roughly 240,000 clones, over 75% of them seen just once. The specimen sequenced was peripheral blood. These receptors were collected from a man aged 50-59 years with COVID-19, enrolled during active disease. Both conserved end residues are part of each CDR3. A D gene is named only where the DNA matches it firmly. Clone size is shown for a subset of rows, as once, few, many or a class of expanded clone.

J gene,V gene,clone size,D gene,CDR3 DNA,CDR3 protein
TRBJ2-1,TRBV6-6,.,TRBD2,TGTGCCAGCAGTTACTCTTCTAGCGGGGGGGTGCAGTTCTTC,CASSYSSSGGVQFF
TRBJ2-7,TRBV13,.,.,TGTGCCAGCAGCTCTAGGGGTGACTACGAGCAGTACTTC,CASSSRGDYEQYF
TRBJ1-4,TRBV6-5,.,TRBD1,TGTGCCAGCAGTTACAGGGGGCTTGAAAAACTGTTTTTT,CASSYRGLEKLFF
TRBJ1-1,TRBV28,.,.,TGTGCCAGCAGTTCCTCTGGTCCAGTTCGAGCTTTCTTT,CASSSSGPVRAFF
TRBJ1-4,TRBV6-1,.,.,TGTGCCAGCAGTGAAATCCATAATGAAAAACTGTTTTTT,CASSEIHNEKLFF
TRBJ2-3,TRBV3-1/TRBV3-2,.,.,TGTGCCAGCAGCCAAGGAGGGTACACAGATACGCAGTATTTT,CASSQGGYTDTQYF
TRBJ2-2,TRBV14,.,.,TGTGCCAGCAGCCAAGGGATGAGGGGGTGGAACACCGGGGAGCTGTTTTTT,CASSQGMRGWNTGELFF
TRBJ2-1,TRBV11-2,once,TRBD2,TGTGCCAGCAGCAAGGGACTAGCGGTCTCCTACAATGAGCAGTTCTTC,CASSKGLAVSYNEQFF
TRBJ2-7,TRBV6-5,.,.,TGTGCCAGCAGTCGTACAGGGAGCTCCTACGAGCAGTACTTC,CASSRTGSSYEQYF
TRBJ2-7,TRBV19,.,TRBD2,TGTGCCAGTAGTCCCCGGACTAGCGGGGGGGCCACCTACGAGCAGTACTTC,CASSPRTSGGATYEQYF
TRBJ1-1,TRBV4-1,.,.,TGCGCCAGCAGCCAAGGGAGCCTGAACACTGAAGCTTTCTTT,CASSQGSLNTEAFF
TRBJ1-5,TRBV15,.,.,TGTGCCACCAGCAGAGATAGAACAGTTCCTAGCAATCAGCCCCAGCATTTT,CATSRDRTVPSNQPQHF
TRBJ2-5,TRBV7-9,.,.,TGTGCCAGCAGCTTATCTAGCACCCACCACACAATGACCCAGTACTTC,CASSLSSTHHTMTQYF
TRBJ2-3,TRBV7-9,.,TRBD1,TGTGCCAGCAGCCGGGTACAGGGGTTAAGAACAGATACGCAGTATTTT,CASSRVQGLRTDTQYF
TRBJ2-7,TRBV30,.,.,TGTGCCTGGAGTGTAGCAGGGTGGGAGCAGTACTTC,CAWSVAGWEQYF
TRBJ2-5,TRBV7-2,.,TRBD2,TGTGCCAGCAGCTCCTCCGGGACTAGCCCCCAGTACTTC,CASSSSGTSPQYF
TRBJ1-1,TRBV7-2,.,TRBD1,TGTGCCAGCAGTTCGGACAGGGGGCGCACTGAAGCTTTCTTT,CASSSDRGRTEAFF
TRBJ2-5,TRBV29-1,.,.,TGCAGCGTCTCAGGGGCAGAGACCCAGTACTTC,CSVSGAETQYF
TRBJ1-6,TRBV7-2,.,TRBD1,TGTGCCAGCAGCTTAGCGGGACAGGGTCAGTCACCCCTCCACTTT,CASSLAGQGQSPLHF
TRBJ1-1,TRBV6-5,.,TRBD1,TGTGCCAGCGGCCACAGGGGAAACACTGAAGCTTTCTTT,CASGHRGNTEAFF
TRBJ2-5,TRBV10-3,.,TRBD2,TGTGCCATCAGTGAAGCGGGGTATGGAGAGACCCAGTACTTC,CAISEAGYGETQYF
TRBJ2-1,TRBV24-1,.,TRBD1,TGTGCCACCAGTGATCCAGGGGCCAGGACAGGAAGAAATGAGCAGTTCTTC,CATSDPGARTGRNEQFF
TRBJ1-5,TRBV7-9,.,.,TGTGCCAGCACCGGACAGTACAATCAGCCCCAGCATTTT,CASTGQYNQPQHF
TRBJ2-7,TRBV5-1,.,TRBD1,TGCGCCAGCAGCTCCGGGACAGGGGGTTCCTACGAGCAGTACTTC,CASSSGTGGSYEQYF
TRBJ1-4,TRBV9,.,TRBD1,TGTGCCAGCAGCGTAGAGGGGACAGGGTTAAAACTGTTTTTT,CASSVEGTGLKLFF
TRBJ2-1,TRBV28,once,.,TGTGCCAGTAGTGGGGCTTACAATGAGCAGTTCTTC,CASSGAYNEQFF
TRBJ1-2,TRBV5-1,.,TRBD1,TGCGCCAGCAGCTTGAGTGGACAGGGGAACTATGGCTACACCTTC,CASSLSGQGNYGYTF
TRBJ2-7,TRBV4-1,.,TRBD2,TGCGCCAGCAGCCAACCCGGGACTAGTATATACGAGCAGTACTTC,CASSQPGTSIYEQYF
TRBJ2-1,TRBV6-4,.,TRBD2,TGTGCCAGCAGTGTCCCCCCAAACTACGGCGGGGGGGCGGAAAATGAGCAGTTCTTC,CASSVPPNYGGGAENEQFF
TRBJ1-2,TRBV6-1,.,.,TGTGCCAGCAGTGAAGGTCCTTTGGTAGCTAACTATGGCTACACCTTC,CASSEGPLVANYGYTF
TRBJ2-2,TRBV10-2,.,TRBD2,TGCGCCAGCAGTGTTAAGCGGGGGGGCGGCGGGGAGCTGTTTTTT,CASSVKRGGGGELFF
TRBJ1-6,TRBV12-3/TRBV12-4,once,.,TGTGCCGTTGCGGGGGGTGGATCACCCCTCCACTTT,CAVAGGGSPLHF
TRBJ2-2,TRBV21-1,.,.,TGTGCCAGCAGCAACCGGACCGGGACAGGGTCCACCGGGGAGCTGTTTTTT,CASSNRTGTGSTGELFF
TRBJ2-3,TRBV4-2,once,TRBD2,TGTGCCAGCAGCCAAGATTTCCTGGCGGGGGGGCCTACAGATACGCAGTATTTT,CASSQDFLAGGPTDTQYF
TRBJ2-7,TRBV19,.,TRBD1,TGTGCCAGTAGCGGGACAGCAAAAGCCTACGAGCAGTACTTC,CASSGTAKAYEQYF
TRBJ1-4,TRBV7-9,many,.,TGTGCCACCCAGGACAGCGGCCTTGAAAAACTGTTTTTT,CATQDSGLEKLFF
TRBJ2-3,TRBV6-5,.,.,TGTGCCAGCATGGGACTCCGCACAGATACGCAGTATTTT,CASMGLRTDTQYF
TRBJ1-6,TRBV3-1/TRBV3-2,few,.,TGTGCCAGCAGCCAGGGACAAAATAATTCACCCCTCCACTTT,CASSQGQNNSPLHF
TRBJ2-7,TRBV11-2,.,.,TGTGCCAGCAGCTTAGGACACATGAGTGTATCCGAGCAGTACTTC,CASSLGHMSVSEQYF
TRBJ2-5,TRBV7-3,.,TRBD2,TGTGCCAGCAGCCGCGGACGGACTAGCGGGGGAATGGGAGAGACCCAGTACTTC,CASSRGRTSGGMGETQYF
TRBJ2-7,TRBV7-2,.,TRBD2,TGTGCCAGCAGCATACTCACTAGCGGCAACGAGCAGTACTTC,CASSILTSGNEQYF
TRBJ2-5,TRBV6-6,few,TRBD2,TGTGCCAGCACCCCGGGGGGAGCAGAGACCCAGTACTTC,CASTPGGAETQYF
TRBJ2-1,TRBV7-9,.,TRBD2,TGTGCCAGCAGGAGACTAGCGTACAATGAGCAGTTCTTC,CASRRLAYNEQFF
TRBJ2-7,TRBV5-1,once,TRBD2,TGCGCCAGCAGCCCTAAAGGACTAGCGGGTGTGTACGAGCAGTACTTC,CASSPKGLAGVYEQYF
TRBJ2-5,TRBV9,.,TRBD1,TGTGCCAGCAGCCCGCGACAGGGGTTAGGCCAAGAGACCCAGTACTTC,CASSPRQGLGQETQYF
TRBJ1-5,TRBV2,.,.,TGTGCCAGCAGGTCCGGGACATACAGCAATCAGCCCCAGCATTTT,CASRSGTYSNQPQHF
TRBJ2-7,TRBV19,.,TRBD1,TGTGCCAGTAGCTCAGACAGGGGAGGAACTTACGAGCAGTACTTC,CASSSDRGGTYEQYF
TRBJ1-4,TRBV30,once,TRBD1,TGTGCCTGGAGTTGGGACAGGACAAATGAAAAACTGTTTTTT,CAWSWDRTNEKLFF
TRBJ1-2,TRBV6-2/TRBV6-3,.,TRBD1,TGTGCCAGCAGTTACGCGGACAGGGGTAACTATGGCTACACCTTC,CASSYADRGNYGYTF
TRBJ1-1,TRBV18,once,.,TGTGCCAGCTCACCAATGACAGTGGGGACTGAAGCTTTCTTT,CASSPMTVGTEAFF